The T cell receptor beta chain described here comes from a study of blood T cell repertoires in COVID-19. Looking at the study overall: The United States, Italy and Spain supplied acute and convalescent COVID-19 samples. The cDNA or gDNA used as material had been derived from T cells, B-cell-depleted T cells, or PBMCs.

This CDR3 contains 13 residues. V lost 2 bases to trimming and J lost 3 bases, with 7 bases between them. Germline V gives CDR1 MNHEY, CDR2 SVGAGI. The data were produced by immunoSEQ multiplex PCR, yet TCRdb's version contains in-frame clones alone and is incomplete. The sample shows around 80,000 clones, roughly 80% of them seen only once. This chain links TRBV6-5 with TRBJ1-2; the D is unclear. The origin of this receptor is a woman aged 70 to 79 with acute or convalescent COVID-19. The sequencing sample was made of peripheral blood. This CDR3 reads CASSYGRDYGYTF. The CDR3 DNA reads TGTGCCAGCAGTTACGGGAGGGACTATGGCTACACCTTC.